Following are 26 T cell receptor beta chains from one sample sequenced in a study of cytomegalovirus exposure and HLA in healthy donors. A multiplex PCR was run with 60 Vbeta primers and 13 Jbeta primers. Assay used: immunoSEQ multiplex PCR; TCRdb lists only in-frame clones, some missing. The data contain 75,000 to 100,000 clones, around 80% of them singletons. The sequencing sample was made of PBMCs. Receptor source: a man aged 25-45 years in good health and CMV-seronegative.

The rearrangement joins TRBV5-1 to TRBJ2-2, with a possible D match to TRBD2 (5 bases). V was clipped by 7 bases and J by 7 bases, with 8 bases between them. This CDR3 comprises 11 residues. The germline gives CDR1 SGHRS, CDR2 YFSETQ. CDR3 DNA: TGCGCCAGCCCCGAGGGCGGGGAGCTGTTTTTT. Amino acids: CASPEGGELFF.

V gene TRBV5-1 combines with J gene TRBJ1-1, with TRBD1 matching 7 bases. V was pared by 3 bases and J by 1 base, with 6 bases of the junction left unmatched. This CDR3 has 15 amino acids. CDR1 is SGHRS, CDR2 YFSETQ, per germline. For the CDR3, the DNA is TGCGCCAGCAGCTATTTGACAGGGACGAACACTGAAGCTTTCTTT. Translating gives CASSYLTGTNTEAFF. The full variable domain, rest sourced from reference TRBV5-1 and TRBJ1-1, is KAGVTQTPRYLIKTRGQQVTLSCSPISGHRSVSWYQQTPGQGLQFLFEYFSETQRNKGNFPGRFSGRQFSNSRSEMNVSTLELGDSALYLCASSYLTGTNTEAFFGQGTRLTVV.

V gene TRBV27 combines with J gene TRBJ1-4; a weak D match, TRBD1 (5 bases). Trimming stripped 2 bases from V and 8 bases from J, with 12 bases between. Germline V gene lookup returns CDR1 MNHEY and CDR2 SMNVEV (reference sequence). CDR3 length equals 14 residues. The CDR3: CASSLTREGEKLFF. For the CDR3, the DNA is TGTGCCAGCAGTTTAACCAGGGAAGGGGAAAAACTGTTTTTT.

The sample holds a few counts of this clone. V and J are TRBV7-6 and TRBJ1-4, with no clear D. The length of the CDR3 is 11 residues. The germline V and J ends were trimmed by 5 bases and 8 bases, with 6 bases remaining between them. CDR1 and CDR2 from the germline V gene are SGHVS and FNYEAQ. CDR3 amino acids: CASSGEEKLFF. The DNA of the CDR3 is TGTGCCAGCAGCGGGGAGGAAAAACTGTTTTTT.

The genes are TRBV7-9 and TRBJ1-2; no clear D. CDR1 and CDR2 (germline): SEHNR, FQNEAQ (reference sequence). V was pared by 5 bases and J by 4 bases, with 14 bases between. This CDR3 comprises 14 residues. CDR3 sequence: CASSLGRYLYGYTF. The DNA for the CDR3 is TGTGCCAGCAGCCTTGGCCGATACCTCTATGGCTACACCTTC.

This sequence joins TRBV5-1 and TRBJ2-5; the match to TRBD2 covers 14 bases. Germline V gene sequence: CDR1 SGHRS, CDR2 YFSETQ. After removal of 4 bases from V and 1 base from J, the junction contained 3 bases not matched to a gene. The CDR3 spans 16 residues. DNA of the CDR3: TGCGCCAGCAGCCCGGGGACTAGCGGGGGCCAAGAGACCCAGTACTTC. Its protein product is CASSPGTSGGQETQYF. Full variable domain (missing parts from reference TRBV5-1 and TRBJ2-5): KAGVTQTPRYLIKTRGQQVTLSCSPISGHRSVSWYQQTPGQGLQFLFEYFSETQRNKGNFPGRFSGRQFSNSRSEMNVSTLELGDSALYLCASSPGTSGGQETQYFGPGTRLLVL.

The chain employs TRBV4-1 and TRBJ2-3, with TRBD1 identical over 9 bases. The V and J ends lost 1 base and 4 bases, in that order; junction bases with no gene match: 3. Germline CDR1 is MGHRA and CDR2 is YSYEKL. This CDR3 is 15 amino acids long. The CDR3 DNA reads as TGCGCCAGCAGCCAAGGATGGACAGGGGCAGATACGCAGTATTTT. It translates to CASSQGWTGADTQYF.

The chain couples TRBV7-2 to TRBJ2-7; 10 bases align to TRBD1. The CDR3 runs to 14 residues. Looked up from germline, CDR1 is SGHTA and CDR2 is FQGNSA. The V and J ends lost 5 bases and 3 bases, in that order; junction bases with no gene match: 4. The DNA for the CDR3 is TGTGCCAGCAGCCCCGACAGGGGGCACTACGAGCAGTACTTC. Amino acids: CASSPDRGHYEQYF.

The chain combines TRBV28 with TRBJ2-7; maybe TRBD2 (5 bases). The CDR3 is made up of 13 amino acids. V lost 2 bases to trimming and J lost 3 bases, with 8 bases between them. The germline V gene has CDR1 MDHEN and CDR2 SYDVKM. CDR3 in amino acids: CASSLEGGYEQYF. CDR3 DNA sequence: TGTGCCAGCAGTTTAGAAGGAGGCTACGAGCAGTACTTC. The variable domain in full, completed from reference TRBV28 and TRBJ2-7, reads DVKVTQSSRYLVKRTGEKVFLECVQDMDHENMFWYRQDPGLGLRLIYFSYDVKMKEKGDIPEGYSVSREKKERFSLILESASTNQTSMYLCASSLEGGYEQYFGPGTRLTVT.

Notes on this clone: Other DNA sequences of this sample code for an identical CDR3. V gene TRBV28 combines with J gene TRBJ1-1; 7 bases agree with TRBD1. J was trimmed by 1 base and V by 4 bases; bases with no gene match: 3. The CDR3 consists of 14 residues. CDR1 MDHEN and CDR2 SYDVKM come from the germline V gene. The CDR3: CASSSTGWNTEAFF. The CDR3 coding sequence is TGTGCCAGCAGTTCGACAGGGTGGAACACTGAAGCTTTCTTT.

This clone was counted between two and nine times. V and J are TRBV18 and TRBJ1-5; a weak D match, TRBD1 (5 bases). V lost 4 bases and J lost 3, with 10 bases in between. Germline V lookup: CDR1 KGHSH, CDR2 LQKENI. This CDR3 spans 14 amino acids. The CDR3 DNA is TGTGCCAGCTCACTACGGGGGTCCAATCAGCCCCAGCATTTT. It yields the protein CASSLRGSNQPQHF.

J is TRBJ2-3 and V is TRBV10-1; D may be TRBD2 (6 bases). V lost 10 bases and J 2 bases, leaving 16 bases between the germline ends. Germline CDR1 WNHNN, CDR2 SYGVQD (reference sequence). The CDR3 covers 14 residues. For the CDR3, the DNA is TGCGCCACCTCCCTAAGCGGGTTCACAGATACGCAGTATTTT. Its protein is CATSLSGFTDTQYF.

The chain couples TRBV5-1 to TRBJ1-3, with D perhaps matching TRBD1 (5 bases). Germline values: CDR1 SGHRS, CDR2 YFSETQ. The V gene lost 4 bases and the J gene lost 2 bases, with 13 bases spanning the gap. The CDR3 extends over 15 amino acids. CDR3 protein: CASSADTGAGNTIYF. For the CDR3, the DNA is TGCGCCAGCAGCGCTGATACGGGGGCTGGAAACACCATATATTTT.

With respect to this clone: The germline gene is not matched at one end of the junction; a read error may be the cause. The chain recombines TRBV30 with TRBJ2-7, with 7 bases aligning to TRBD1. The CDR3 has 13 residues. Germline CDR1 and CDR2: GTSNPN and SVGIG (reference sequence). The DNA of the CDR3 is TGTGCCTGGAGTCCCGGGACAGCCTACGGGCAGTACTTC. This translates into CAWSPGTAYGQYF. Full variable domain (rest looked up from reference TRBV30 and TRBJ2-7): SQTIHQWPATLVQPVGSPLSLECTVEGTSNPNLYWYRQAAGRGLQLLFYSVGIGQISSEVPQNLSASRPQDRQFILSSKKLLLSDSGFYLCAWSPGTAYGQYFGPGTRLTVT.

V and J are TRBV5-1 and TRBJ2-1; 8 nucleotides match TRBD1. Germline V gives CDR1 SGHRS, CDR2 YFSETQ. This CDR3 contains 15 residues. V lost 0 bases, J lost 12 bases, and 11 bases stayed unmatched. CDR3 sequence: CASSLAGRGRRGQFF. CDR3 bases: TGCGCCAGCAGCTTGGCCGGCAGGGGGCGGCGGGGGCAGTTCTTC.

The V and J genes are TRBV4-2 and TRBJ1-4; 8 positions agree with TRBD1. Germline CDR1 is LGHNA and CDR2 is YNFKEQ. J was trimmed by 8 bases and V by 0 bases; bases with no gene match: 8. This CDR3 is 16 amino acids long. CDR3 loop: CASSQDSGQGGEKLFF. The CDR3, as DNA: TGTGCCAGCAGCCAAGATTCCGGACAGGGTGGGGAAAAACTGTTTTTT.

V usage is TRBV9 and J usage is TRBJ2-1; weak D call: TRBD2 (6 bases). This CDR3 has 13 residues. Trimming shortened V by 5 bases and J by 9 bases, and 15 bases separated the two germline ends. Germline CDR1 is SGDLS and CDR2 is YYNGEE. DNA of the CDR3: TGTGCCAGCAGGAGTCTAGGTAGCGGTGAGCAGTTCTTC. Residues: CASRSLGSGEQFF.

CDR3 loop: CAWSVQQGADGYTF. CDR3 in DNA: TGTGCCTGGAGTGTACAACAGGGGGCTGATGGCTACACCTTC. The genes are TRBV30 and TRBJ1-2; 9 bases agree with TRBD1. Germline V gene sequence: CDR1 GTSNPN, CDR2 SVGIG (reference sequence). CDR3 length: 14 amino acids. The ends lost 0 bases at V and 6 bases at J; junction bases unmatched: 5.

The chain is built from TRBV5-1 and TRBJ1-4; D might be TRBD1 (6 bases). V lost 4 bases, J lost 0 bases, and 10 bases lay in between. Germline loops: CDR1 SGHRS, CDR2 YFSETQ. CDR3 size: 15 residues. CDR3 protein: CASSETGPTNEKLFF. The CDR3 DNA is TGCGCCAGCAGCGAGACAGGCCCAACTAATGAAAAACTGTTTTTT.

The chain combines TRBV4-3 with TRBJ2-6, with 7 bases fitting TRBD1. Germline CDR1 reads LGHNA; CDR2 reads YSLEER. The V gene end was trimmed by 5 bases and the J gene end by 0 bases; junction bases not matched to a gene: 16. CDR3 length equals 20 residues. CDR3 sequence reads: CASSVPGRDSICSGANVLTF. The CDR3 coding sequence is TGCGCCAGCAGCGTACCTGGTAGGGACAGTATATGCTCTGGGGCCAACGTCCTGACTTTC.

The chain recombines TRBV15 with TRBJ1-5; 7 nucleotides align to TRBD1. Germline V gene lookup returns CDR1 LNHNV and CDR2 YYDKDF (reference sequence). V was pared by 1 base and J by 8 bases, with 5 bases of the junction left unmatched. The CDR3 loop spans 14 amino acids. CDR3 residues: CATSRGRGLEPQHF. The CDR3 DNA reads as TGTGCCACCAGCAGAGGGAGGGGGCTGGAGCCCCAGCATTTT. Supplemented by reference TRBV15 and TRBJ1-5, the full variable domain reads DAMVIQNPRYQVTQFGKPVTLSCSQTLNHNVMYWYQQKSSQAPKLLFHYYDKDFNNEADTPDNFQSRRPNTSFCFLDIRSPGLGDTAMYLCATSRGRGLEPQHFGDGTRLSIL.

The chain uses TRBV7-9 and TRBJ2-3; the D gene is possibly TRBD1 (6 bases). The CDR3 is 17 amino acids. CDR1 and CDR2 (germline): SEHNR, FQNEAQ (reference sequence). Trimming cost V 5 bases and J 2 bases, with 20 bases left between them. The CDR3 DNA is TGTGCCAGCAGCGCACTACGTTACAGGGATGCCACAGATACGCAGTATTTT. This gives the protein CASSALRYRDATDTQYF.

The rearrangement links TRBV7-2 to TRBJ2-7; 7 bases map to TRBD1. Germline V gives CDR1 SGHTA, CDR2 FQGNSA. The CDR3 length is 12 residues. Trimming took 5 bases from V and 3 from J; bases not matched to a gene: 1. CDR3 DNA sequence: TGTGCCAGCAGCCGGACAGGCTACGAGCAGTACTTC. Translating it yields CASSRTGYEQYF.

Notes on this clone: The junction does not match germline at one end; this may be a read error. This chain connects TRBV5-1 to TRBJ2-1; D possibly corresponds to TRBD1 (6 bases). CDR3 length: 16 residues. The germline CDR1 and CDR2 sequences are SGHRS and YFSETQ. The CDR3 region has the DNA TGCGCCAGCAGTTTGGGGAAGACCAGGGGCTACAATGAGCAGTTCTTC. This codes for CASSLGKTRGYNEQFF.

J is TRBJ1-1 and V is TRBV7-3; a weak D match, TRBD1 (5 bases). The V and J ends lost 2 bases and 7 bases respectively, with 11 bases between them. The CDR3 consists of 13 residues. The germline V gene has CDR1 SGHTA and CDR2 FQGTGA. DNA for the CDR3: TGTGCCAGCAGCTTAGTTCACAGGCATGAAGCTTTCTTT. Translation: CASSLVHRHEAFF.

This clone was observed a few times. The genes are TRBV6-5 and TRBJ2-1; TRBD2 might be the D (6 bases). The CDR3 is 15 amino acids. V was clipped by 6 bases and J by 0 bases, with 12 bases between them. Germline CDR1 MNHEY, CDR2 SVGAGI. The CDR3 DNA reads TGTGCCAGCAGGCTAGCGATGAGCTCCTACAATGAGCAGTTCTTC. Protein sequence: CASRLAMSSYNEQFF.